This TCR beta chain appears in the sequencing data of a study of T cell responses to AZD1222 COVID-19 vaccine. Generated by immunoSEQ multiplex PCR, the TCRdb table keeps only in-frame clones and is missing some. Of roughly 130,000 clones in the sample, 70% to 90% are singletons; the top ten hold roughly 1.7%. This CDR3 contains 15 residues. In germline, CDR1 is SGHDT, CDR2 YYEEEE. Between the trimmed V and J ends, which lost 2 bases and 4 bases, there was a span of 12 bases. This clonotype originated in an adult in good health. V gene TRBV5-6 combines with J gene TRBJ2-2; D might be TRBD1 (5 bases). Source: peripheral blood, taken on day 0 of AZD1222 vaccination. The CDR3 sequence: CASSFGSTATGELFF. The CDR3 nucleotides read TGTGCCAGCAGCTTTGGTTCGACAGCCACCGGGGAGCTGTTTTTT.